This T cell receptor (beta chain) stems from a study of naive and memory T cell subsets (dated by TCRdb to 2017 to 2019). In the study overall: Sorted naive and memory T cell subsets from peripheral blood were analyzed in the study using a UMI-based, open-source pipeline for TCR alpha and beta sequencing. The results of the functional CMV T cell responses matched the IgG serology results in every case. RNA was DNase-treated and reverse transcribed with TCR constant-region primers, mostly using SuperScript III.

This clonotype was picked up a small number of times. There is no known antigen for this receptor. Within one base of it there is no much larger clone, and no base qualities were kept. The library was prepared using UMI-ligation and nested PCR. The beta constant-region primer was an equimolar mix of two oligonucleotides covering both TRBC1 and TRBC2. A single-stranded oligonucleotide containing the SP2 primer and a 12-nucleotide UMI was joined to the 3' end of the cDNA by T4 RNA ligase 1. The ligated cDNA went through four rounds of PCR with nested alpha and beta constant-region primers together with the SP2 primer. Incubation of the ligation reaction was carried out at 16 degrees C for roughly 20-25 hours. To avoid over-amplification, PCR2 was usually performed as a SYBR Green qPCR and halted once a predetermined threshold was reached. All purifications after the first were performed with Agencourt AMPure XP magnetic beads. Library amounts were measured by Qubit and library quality was assessed on a TapeStation, where the main peak was expected at around 650 bp. Sequencing of the pooled libraries was done on an Illumina MiSeq using v2 2x251 paired-end kits, which typically yielded roughly 0.9-2.2 million reads per sample. Libraries were pooled at about 4 nM per sample, and roughly 4.5-7.5% PhiX was added to improve cluster recognition. As for the authors' bioinformatics: Decombinator assigned V and J genes to Demultiplexor-processed FASTQ reads by tag matching, allowing a single base-pair mismatch. Collapsinator relied on UMIs to fix sequencing errors as well as frequency errors caused by PCR heterogeneity. TCRs were translated and CDR3s were extracted from the conserved cysteine to the FGXG phenylalanine by CDR3Translator, with non-productive sequences being flagged. Gini, Shannon entropy and inverse Simpson indices were calculated on repertoires subsampled to equal numbers of UMI-defined TCRs. Clonotype abundance distributions were fitted to a power law by maximum likelihood within the linear range. Similar UMI counts, unique TCR numbers and clonal distributions were obtained with the pipeline and with MIGEC on one naive CD8 sample. One analysis removed from the naive repertoire any naive TCRs that were also present in any memory subset from the same donor. A set of approximately 6,800 CMV-associated CDR3 sequences, compiled from VDJdb and a published dataset, was used to search the repertoires. TCRdb redid the processing of the public reads, applying fastp at Q25 and MiXCR, and retained in-frame beta chains. Identical CDR3 proteins give one entry, which carries the most common genes and DNA. These V and J calls derive from TCRdb rather than the authors' analysis. The sample has 140,000 to 150,000 distinct CDR3 sequences on record, 15% to 20% of them singletons. The ten biggest clones cover roughly 0.13% of the sample.

The study at large found these results: Single alpha or beta chain sequences, rather than paired alpha/beta receptors, were used to define clonotypes. After error correction, over 95% of naive TCR sequences appeared only once, giving much steeper abundance distributions than memory subsets. In both CD4 and CD8 cells, going from naive through CM, EM and EMRA, the Gini index went up while Shannon and inverse Simpson diversity went down. A few larger clonotypes were found in naive repertoires, especially CD8, and these larger clonotypes were possibly memory cells re-expressing CD45RA. RNA-based TCR counts may be affected by expression changes linked to T cell activation and differentiation. The repertoire findings for the naive and memory subsets could not be validated against a ground truth because none was available. TCR abundance followed a power law whose exponent differed between naive and memory subsets but was consistent across the three individuals.

From the second PCR step on, the TCR alpha and beta chain libraries were amplified in separate reactions. To determine each donor's CMV status, fresh PBMCs were stimulated overnight with CMV viral lysate, and IFNgamma production from CD4+ T cells was then assessed. Miltenyi beads were used first to positively select CD4 T cells, and CD8 T cells were then positively selected from the CD4-negative fraction. After staining for CD3, CD4, CD8, CD45RA, CD27 and a live/dead dye, cells were sorted on a BD Aria II into four subsets based on CD45RA and CD27. Blood was obtained from a few healthy volunteers, and the blood from each volunteer was fractionated into CD4 and CD8 T cells and subsequently into four differentiation subsets. Roughly 120 ml of peripheral blood was collected from each donor, and PBMC were isolated from the blood using Ficoll-Paque PLUS density-gradient centrifugation. The sorted cells were lysed in RLT buffer, after which RNA was extracted using a Qiagen RNeasy kit and kept at -80 degrees C.

Its CDR3 holds 11 amino acids, cysteine through phenylalanine. CDR3 DNA only is kept here, 33 bases in frame from base 1. CDR1 and CDR2 were assigned from the germline V gene (reference sequence) as DFQATT and SNEGSKA. Input material: naive CD4+ T cells from blood. The cell subset or site label of this sample denotes: naive T cells, CD45RA high CD27+. This TCR was sampled from a human donor in good health. The rearranged segments are TRBV20-1 and TRBJ2-7; TRBD1 is possibly the D segment (7 matching bases). The CDR3 amino acid sequence is: CGIQGGYEQYF. Here is the DNA: TGCGGTATCCAGGGGGGCTACGAGCAGTACTTC.